This T cell receptor beta chain was captured by sequencing in a study of CD4 and CD8 cells across lung adenocarcinoma regions (dated by TCRdb to 2017 to 2018). General notes on the study: Intratumor heterogeneity of the T cell receptor repertoire was examined by comparing tumor centers with tumor margins.

With respect to this clonotype: Its antigen is not yet known. One junction end disagrees with the germline gene, perhaps due to a read error.

Per the germline V gene, ENHRY is the CDR1 and SYGVKD is the CDR2. CDR3 length: 12 amino acids, cysteine to phenylalanine. Of the read, only the CDR3 DNA is kept; its 36 bases are in frame from base 1. The library came from PCR. The sample was run on a HiSeq X Ten. TCRdb reprocessing: public reads trimmed at Q25 with fastp, clones called with MiXCR, in-frame beta chains kept. Each record represents a unique CDR3 protein, reported with the most common genes and DNA among its rows. Recorded for this sample are approximately 19,000 distinct CDR3 sequences; approximately 49% of them occurred a single time. The ten largest clones capture over 25% of the sample. The donors were patients who had localized lung adenocarcinoma, which is a subtype of non-small cell lung cancer. The centers of localized lung adenocarcinomas were where the samples came from. CD8+ T cells from tumor tissue were profiled separately from CD4+ T cells for TCR repertoire analysis.

This chain joins TRBV10-3 to TRBJ2-3; no D segment can be confidently identified. Source material: CD8+ T cells from the center of a lung tumor. The sample's cell subset or site label, in plain terms: tumor center region. This receptor was obtained from a female donor with lung adenocarcinoma. The CD4 and CD8 labels of this study may be unreliable. The CDR3 sequence is CAGKGAKDTQYF. The nucleotides read TGTGCGGGGAAGGGCGCCAAAGATACTCAGTATTTT.